What follows are 21 T cell receptor beta chains derived from one specimen sequenced in a study of blood T cell repertoires in COVID-19. Using immunoSEQ multiplex PCR, the repertoire was profiled, and TCRdb retains in-frame clones only, with some absent. The sample lists about 480,000 clones, approximately 90% occurring once. The specimen was peripheral blood. The receptor source for this set is a woman in her twenties or thirties with acute or convalescent COVID-19.

This clone was detected only once. CDR3 bases: TGTGCCAGCAGGCCAGGGTCCTACGAGCAGTACTTC. Translation: CASRPGSYEQYF. The chain carries TRBV7-3 and TRBJ2-7, with a weak D call TRBD1 (5 bases). Germline V gives CDR1 SGHTA, CDR2 FQGTGA. The V end was cut by 6 bases, the J end by 1 base, with 7 bases between. The CDR3 consists of 12 residues.

This clone occurred once. CDR3: CASSFSRNTEAFF. CDR3 bases: TGTGCCAGCAGCTTCTCGAGGAACACTGAAGCTTTCTTT. The J gene is TRBJ1-1, the V gene TRBV11-2; D is uncertain. Between the trimmed V and J ends, which lost 3 bases and 1 base, there was a span of 6 bases. The germline gives CDR1 SGHAT, CDR2 FQNNGV. This CDR3 spans 13 amino acids.

In DNA form, the CDR3 reads TGTGCCAGCAGTTTAGGGGGACAGTACAATGAGCAGTTCTTC. Protein sequence: CASSLGGQYNEQFF. V and J are TRBV28 and TRBJ2-1; 7 nucleotides align to TRBD1. J gave up 4 bases and V 2 bases, and 2 bases lay outside the gene matches. The germline V gene has CDR1 MDHEN and CDR2 SYDVKM. The CDR3 covers 14 residues.

This clone was seen only a few times. The V gene is TRBV5-1, the J gene TRBJ2-1, with a possible D match to TRBD1 (6 bases). Trimming removed 4 bases from V and 0 bases from J, with 14 bases in between. The CDR3 is 16 amino acids. Germline-derived CDR1 and CDR2 are SGHRS and YFSETQ. The CDR3 sequence is CASSPDRPSSYNEQFF. The CDR3 DNA is TGCGCCAGCAGCCCGGACAGACCTAGCTCCTACAATGAGCAGTTCTTC.

The chain is built from TRBV9 and TRBJ2-5; no definite D call. Germline values: CDR1 SGDLS, CDR2 YYNGEE. The CDR3 is 12 amino acids. The V and J ends lost 3 bases and 4 bases respectively, with 7 bases between them. The CDR3 loop is CASSDNRETQYF. The CDR3 DNA follows: TGTGCCAGCAGCGACAACCGAGAGACCCAGTACTTC.

V usage is TRBV5-1 and J usage is TRBJ2-7, with D maybe TRBD1 (6 bases). Germline V gives CDR1 SGHRS, CDR2 YFSETQ. This CDR3 is built from 14 residues. V lost 1 base to trimming and J lost 6 bases, with 14 bases between them. Here the CDR3 reads CASSLHGGAVEQYF. DNA for the CDR3: TGCGCCAGCAGCTTGCATGGGGGCGCGGTCGAGCAGTACTTC.

This clone was picked up one time. The sample contains more than one DNA sequence encoding this CDR3. This sequence joins TRBV18 and TRBJ1-1; 9 bases are shared with TRBD1. The CDR3 sequence is 14 residues long. V lost 3 bases and J lost 5; bases outside the gene matches: 4. Germline V gene data show CDR1 as KGHSH and CDR2 as LQKENI. CDR3 coding DNA: TGTGCCAGCTCACCCGGACAGGGGAGGACTGAAGCTTTCTTT. Translation gives CASSPGQGRTEAFF.

The chain uses TRBV3-1 (or the pseudogene TRBV3-2) and TRBJ2-3; 8 positions match TRBD1. V trimming: 6 bases; J trimming: 9 bases; junction bases outside the gene matches: 5. Germline-derived CDR1 and CDR2 are LGHDT and YNNKEL (reference sequence). The CDR3 is 12 residues long. CDR3 in DNA: TGTGCCAGCAGGACAGGGGCTTCGACGCAGTATTTT. Amino acid sequence: CASRTGASTQYF.

V and J are TRBV6-5 and TRBJ2-5; 7 bases fit TRBD1. The CDR3 extends over 14 amino acids. In germline, CDR1 is MNHEY, CDR2 SVGAGI. After removal of 9 bases from V and 1 base from J, the junction contained 8 bases not matched to a gene. The CDR3 here is CASRDSLTQETQYF. For the CDR3, the DNA is TGTGCCAGTAGGGACAGCTTAACCCAAGAGACCCAGTACTTC.

In its sample, this clone was seen a few times. This chain joins TRBV18 and TRBJ2-7, with TRBD2 as a possible D gene (5 bases). V was pared by 2 bases and J by 0 bases, with 14 bases between. CDR1 is KGHSH, CDR2 LQKENI, per germline. The CDR3 is made up of 16 amino acids. CDR3 region: CASSPTPTGSSYEQYF. CDR3 bases: TGTGCCAGCTCACCAACCCCGACGGGGAGCTCCTACGAGCAGTACTTC.

This clone came up once. This chain uses TRBV27 with TRBJ2-7, with TRBD2 identical over 7 bases. The CDR3 is 15 amino acids. Losses at the gene ends were 6 bases for V and 0 bases for J; bases not matched to a gene: 8. Germline V gene data show CDR1 as MNHEY and CDR2 as SMNVEV (reference sequence). DNA of the CDR3: TGTGCCAGCAGAGCATCGGCGGGGGACTCCTACGAGCAGTACTTC. Translating gives CASRASAGDSYEQYF.

V usage is TRBV11-3 and J usage is TRBJ2-1, with unresolved D. CDR1 is SGHNT and CDR2 is YENEEA in the germline V gene. This CDR3 contains 16 residues. Trimming took 5 bases from V and 3 from J, leaving 17 bases between them. CDR3 loop: CASSPASVTHYNEQFF. Here the CDR3 DNA reads TGTGCCAGCAGCCCCGCCTCAGTGACACACTACAATGAGCAGTTCTTC. Full variable domain (rest looked up from reference TRBV11-3 and TRBJ2-1): EAGVVQSPRYKIIEKKQPVAFWCNPISGHNTLYWYLQNLGQGPELLIRYENEEAVDDSQLPKDRFSAERLKGVDSTLKIQPAELGDSAVYLCASSPASVTHYNEQFFGPGTRLTVL.

This clone was observed once. One junction end does not reproduce the germline sequence, and a read error may be involved. V gene TRBV20-1 combines with J gene TRBJ2-1; 12 bases are a match to TRBD1. The CDR3 is 10 amino acids. In germline, CDR1 is DFQATT, CDR2 SNEGSKA (reference sequence). CDR3 DNA sequence: TGCAGTGCTAGAGGGGACAGGGGGCTCTTC. Protein product: CSARGDRGLF.

The chain employs TRBV3-1 (or the pseudogene TRBV3-2) and TRBJ2-7; D is unresolved. Germline lookup yields CDR1 LGHDT and CDR2 YNNKEL (reference sequence). The CDR3 runs 15 residues. V lost 4 bases, J lost 6 bases, and 19 bases lay in between. The CDR3 DNA follows: TGTGCCAGCAGCCCTTTTGACAATCCCCTTCTCGAGCAGTACTTC. It specifies CASSPFDNPLLEQYF.

The gene calls are TRBV19 and TRBJ2-3; the match to TRBD1 covers 8 bases. With 5 bases clipped from V and 2 bases from J, the junction kept 3 bases outside the gene matches. The CDR3 extends over 14 amino acids. CDR1 LNHDA and CDR2 SQIVND come from the germline V gene (reference sequence). The CDR3 loop reads CASSQTGVTDTQYF. The CDR3 DNA reads as TGTGCCAGTAGTCAGACAGGGGTCACAGATACGCAGTATTTT.

J is TRBJ2-5 and V is TRBV27; no reliable D call. This CDR3 region has 12 residues. Trimming cost V 5 bases and J 5 bases, with 9 bases left between them. Germline V gene lookup returns CDR1 MNHEY and CDR2 SMNVEV (reference sequence). The CDR3 reads CASSRLGETQYF. The CDR3 DNA sequence: TGTGCCAGCAGTCGACTCGGTGAGACCCAGTACTTC.

The genes are TRBV30 and TRBJ1-6, with a possible D match to TRBD1 (6 bases). Between the trimmed V and J ends, which lost 4 bases and 2 bases, there was a span of 12 bases. Germline CDR1 is GTSNPN and CDR2 is SVGIG (reference sequence). The CDR3 runs 15 residues. The chain's CDR3 is CAWTEDRPYNSPLHF. CDR3 nucleotides: TGTGCCTGGACCGAGGACAGACCCTATAATTCACCCCTCCACTTT. The full variable domain, its missing parts supplied by reference TRBV30 and TRBJ1-6, is SQTIHQWPATLVQPVGSPLSLECTVEGTSNPNLYWYRQAAGRGLQLLFYSVGIGQISSEVPQNLSASRPQDRQFILSSKKLLLSDSGFYLCAWTEDRPYNSPLHFGNGTRLTVT.

The chain is built from TRBV6-5 and TRBJ2-3; unclear D gene. V was shortened by 8 bases and J by 0 bases, with 9 bases between the two germline ends. The CDR3 spans 13 residues. CDR1 MNHEY and CDR2 SVGAGI come from the germline V gene. The CDR3 bases are TGTGCCAGCTGCGAGATTAGCACAGATACGCAGTATTTT. Amino acids: CASCEISTDTQYF.

This sequence joins TRBV5-4 and TRBJ2-3; unclear D gene. Germline CDR1 and CDR2: SGHNT and YYREEE (reference sequence). Between the trimmed V and J ends, which lost 5 bases and 2 bases, there was a span of 9 bases. The CDR3 is 13 residues long. The CDR3 DNA follows: TGTGCCAGCAGTCGAGACTCCACAGATACGCAGTATTTT. Residues: CASSRDSTDTQYF.

This chain uses TRBV5-1 with TRBJ2-7; 10 nucleotides align to TRBD1. Per germline, CDR1 SGHRS and CDR2 YFSETQ. The CDR3 has 15 residues. The trim removed 4 bases at V and 5 bases at J, leaving 9 bases unmatched. CDR3 region: CASSPVGTGDNEQYF. In DNA, the CDR3 is TGCGCCAGCAGCCCTGTTGGGACAGGGGACAACGAGCAGTACTTC.

Comment on this clone: Other DNA sequences in the sample encode the same CDR3. V usage is TRBV10-3 and J usage is TRBJ1-3, with no clear D. Trimming took off 0 bases at V and 3 bases at J, with 3 bases between the two ends. The CDR3 consists of 13 residues. Germline V gene sequence: CDR1 ENHRY, CDR2 SYGVKD. The CDR3: CAISESYGNTIYF. CDR3 nucleotide sequence: TGTGCCATCAGTGAGTCGTATGGAAACACCATATATTTT.